The present entry profiles one T cell receptor (beta chain) with its context. The antigen this receptor binds is unknown. The sample holds no much larger clone one base away, and base qualities are not on file. The sample comes from a study of control samples from healthy donors and cancer patients (TCRdb year 2020). Receptors were amplified or captured by the immunoSEQ multiplex PCR assay. The clones in this table, taken by TCRdb from immuneACCESS, are in-frame only. Not every clone is retained; where verified, under half of the shortfall comes from an unresolved V gene, and the cause of the rest is unknown. The sample profile shows approximately 150,000 clones; about nine tenths of them were found once. The ten biggest clones cover under 4% of the sample. CDR1 and CDR2 (SEHNR, FQNEAQ) derive from the germline V gene (reference sequence). From cysteine to phenylalanine, the CDR3 is 17 amino acids long. Just CDR3 DNA is preserved here, 51 bases in frame from base 1. Trimming takes 1 base from V and 3 bases from J, and the germline ends sit 16 bases apart.

Sequenced sample: blood. This TCR was recovered from a man aged 25-40 years in good health. This chain is built from TRBV7-9 and TRBJ1-5, and possibly TRBD1, on 5 matching bases. The nucleotide sequence reads TGTGCCAGCAGCTTAGAAGCCAGGGCCGGTACCAATCAGCCCCAGCATTTT. Its protein reads: CASSLEARAGTNQPQHF. The CDR3, completed at both ends by the reference TRBV7-9 and TRBJ1-5 genes, gives the full variable domain DTGVSQNPRHKITKRGQNVTFRCDPISEHNRLYWYRQTLGQGPEFLTYFQNEAQLEKSRLLSDRFSAERPKGSFSTLEIQRTEQGDSAMYLCASSLEARAGTNQPQHFGDGTRLSIL.